A single T cell receptor beta chain is shown here with its context. Its antigen is not known. The V segment lost 0 bases and the J segment 6 bases; nucleotides outside the gene matches: 4. This CDR3 is 15 amino acids long. Germline V gene data show CDR1 as LGHNA and CDR2 as YSLEER. This table comes from immunoSEQ multiplex PCR, and its TCRdb copy is limited to in-frame clones, with some not included. Counted here are around 180,000 clones, around 94% occurring once; the ten biggest clones make up over 9.5%. This entry comes from a study of T cell responses to AZD1222 COVID-19 vaccine. Overall study: Pooled samples include second doses given at about 4 or 12 weeks.

The study, taken as a whole, reports: Repertoires were collected only later (after the peak T cell response had occurred).

This receptor was obtained from an adult in good health. The source was peripheral blood, collected on day 0 of AZD1222 vaccination. This chain links TRBV4-3 with TRBJ1-2; TRBD1 agrees at 10 bases. The CDR3 spells CASSQEGQGQDGYTF. DNA of the CDR3: TGCGCCAGCAGCCAAGAGGGACAGGGGCAGGATGGCTACACCTTC.